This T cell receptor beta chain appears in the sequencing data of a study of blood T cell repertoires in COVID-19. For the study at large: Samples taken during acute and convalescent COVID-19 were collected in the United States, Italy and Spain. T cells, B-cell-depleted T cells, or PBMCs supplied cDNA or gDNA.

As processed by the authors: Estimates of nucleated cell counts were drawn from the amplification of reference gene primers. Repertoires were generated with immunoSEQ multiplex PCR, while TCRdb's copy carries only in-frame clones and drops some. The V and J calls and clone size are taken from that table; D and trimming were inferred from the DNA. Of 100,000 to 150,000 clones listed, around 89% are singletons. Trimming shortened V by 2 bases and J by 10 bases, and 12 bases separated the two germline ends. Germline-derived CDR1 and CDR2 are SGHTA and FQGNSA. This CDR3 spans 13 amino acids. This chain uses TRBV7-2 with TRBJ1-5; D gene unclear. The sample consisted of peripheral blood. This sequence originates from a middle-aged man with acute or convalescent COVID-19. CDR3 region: CASSLFSRGPQHF. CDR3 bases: TGTGCCAGCAGCTTATTTTCCCGGGGACCCCAGCATTTT.